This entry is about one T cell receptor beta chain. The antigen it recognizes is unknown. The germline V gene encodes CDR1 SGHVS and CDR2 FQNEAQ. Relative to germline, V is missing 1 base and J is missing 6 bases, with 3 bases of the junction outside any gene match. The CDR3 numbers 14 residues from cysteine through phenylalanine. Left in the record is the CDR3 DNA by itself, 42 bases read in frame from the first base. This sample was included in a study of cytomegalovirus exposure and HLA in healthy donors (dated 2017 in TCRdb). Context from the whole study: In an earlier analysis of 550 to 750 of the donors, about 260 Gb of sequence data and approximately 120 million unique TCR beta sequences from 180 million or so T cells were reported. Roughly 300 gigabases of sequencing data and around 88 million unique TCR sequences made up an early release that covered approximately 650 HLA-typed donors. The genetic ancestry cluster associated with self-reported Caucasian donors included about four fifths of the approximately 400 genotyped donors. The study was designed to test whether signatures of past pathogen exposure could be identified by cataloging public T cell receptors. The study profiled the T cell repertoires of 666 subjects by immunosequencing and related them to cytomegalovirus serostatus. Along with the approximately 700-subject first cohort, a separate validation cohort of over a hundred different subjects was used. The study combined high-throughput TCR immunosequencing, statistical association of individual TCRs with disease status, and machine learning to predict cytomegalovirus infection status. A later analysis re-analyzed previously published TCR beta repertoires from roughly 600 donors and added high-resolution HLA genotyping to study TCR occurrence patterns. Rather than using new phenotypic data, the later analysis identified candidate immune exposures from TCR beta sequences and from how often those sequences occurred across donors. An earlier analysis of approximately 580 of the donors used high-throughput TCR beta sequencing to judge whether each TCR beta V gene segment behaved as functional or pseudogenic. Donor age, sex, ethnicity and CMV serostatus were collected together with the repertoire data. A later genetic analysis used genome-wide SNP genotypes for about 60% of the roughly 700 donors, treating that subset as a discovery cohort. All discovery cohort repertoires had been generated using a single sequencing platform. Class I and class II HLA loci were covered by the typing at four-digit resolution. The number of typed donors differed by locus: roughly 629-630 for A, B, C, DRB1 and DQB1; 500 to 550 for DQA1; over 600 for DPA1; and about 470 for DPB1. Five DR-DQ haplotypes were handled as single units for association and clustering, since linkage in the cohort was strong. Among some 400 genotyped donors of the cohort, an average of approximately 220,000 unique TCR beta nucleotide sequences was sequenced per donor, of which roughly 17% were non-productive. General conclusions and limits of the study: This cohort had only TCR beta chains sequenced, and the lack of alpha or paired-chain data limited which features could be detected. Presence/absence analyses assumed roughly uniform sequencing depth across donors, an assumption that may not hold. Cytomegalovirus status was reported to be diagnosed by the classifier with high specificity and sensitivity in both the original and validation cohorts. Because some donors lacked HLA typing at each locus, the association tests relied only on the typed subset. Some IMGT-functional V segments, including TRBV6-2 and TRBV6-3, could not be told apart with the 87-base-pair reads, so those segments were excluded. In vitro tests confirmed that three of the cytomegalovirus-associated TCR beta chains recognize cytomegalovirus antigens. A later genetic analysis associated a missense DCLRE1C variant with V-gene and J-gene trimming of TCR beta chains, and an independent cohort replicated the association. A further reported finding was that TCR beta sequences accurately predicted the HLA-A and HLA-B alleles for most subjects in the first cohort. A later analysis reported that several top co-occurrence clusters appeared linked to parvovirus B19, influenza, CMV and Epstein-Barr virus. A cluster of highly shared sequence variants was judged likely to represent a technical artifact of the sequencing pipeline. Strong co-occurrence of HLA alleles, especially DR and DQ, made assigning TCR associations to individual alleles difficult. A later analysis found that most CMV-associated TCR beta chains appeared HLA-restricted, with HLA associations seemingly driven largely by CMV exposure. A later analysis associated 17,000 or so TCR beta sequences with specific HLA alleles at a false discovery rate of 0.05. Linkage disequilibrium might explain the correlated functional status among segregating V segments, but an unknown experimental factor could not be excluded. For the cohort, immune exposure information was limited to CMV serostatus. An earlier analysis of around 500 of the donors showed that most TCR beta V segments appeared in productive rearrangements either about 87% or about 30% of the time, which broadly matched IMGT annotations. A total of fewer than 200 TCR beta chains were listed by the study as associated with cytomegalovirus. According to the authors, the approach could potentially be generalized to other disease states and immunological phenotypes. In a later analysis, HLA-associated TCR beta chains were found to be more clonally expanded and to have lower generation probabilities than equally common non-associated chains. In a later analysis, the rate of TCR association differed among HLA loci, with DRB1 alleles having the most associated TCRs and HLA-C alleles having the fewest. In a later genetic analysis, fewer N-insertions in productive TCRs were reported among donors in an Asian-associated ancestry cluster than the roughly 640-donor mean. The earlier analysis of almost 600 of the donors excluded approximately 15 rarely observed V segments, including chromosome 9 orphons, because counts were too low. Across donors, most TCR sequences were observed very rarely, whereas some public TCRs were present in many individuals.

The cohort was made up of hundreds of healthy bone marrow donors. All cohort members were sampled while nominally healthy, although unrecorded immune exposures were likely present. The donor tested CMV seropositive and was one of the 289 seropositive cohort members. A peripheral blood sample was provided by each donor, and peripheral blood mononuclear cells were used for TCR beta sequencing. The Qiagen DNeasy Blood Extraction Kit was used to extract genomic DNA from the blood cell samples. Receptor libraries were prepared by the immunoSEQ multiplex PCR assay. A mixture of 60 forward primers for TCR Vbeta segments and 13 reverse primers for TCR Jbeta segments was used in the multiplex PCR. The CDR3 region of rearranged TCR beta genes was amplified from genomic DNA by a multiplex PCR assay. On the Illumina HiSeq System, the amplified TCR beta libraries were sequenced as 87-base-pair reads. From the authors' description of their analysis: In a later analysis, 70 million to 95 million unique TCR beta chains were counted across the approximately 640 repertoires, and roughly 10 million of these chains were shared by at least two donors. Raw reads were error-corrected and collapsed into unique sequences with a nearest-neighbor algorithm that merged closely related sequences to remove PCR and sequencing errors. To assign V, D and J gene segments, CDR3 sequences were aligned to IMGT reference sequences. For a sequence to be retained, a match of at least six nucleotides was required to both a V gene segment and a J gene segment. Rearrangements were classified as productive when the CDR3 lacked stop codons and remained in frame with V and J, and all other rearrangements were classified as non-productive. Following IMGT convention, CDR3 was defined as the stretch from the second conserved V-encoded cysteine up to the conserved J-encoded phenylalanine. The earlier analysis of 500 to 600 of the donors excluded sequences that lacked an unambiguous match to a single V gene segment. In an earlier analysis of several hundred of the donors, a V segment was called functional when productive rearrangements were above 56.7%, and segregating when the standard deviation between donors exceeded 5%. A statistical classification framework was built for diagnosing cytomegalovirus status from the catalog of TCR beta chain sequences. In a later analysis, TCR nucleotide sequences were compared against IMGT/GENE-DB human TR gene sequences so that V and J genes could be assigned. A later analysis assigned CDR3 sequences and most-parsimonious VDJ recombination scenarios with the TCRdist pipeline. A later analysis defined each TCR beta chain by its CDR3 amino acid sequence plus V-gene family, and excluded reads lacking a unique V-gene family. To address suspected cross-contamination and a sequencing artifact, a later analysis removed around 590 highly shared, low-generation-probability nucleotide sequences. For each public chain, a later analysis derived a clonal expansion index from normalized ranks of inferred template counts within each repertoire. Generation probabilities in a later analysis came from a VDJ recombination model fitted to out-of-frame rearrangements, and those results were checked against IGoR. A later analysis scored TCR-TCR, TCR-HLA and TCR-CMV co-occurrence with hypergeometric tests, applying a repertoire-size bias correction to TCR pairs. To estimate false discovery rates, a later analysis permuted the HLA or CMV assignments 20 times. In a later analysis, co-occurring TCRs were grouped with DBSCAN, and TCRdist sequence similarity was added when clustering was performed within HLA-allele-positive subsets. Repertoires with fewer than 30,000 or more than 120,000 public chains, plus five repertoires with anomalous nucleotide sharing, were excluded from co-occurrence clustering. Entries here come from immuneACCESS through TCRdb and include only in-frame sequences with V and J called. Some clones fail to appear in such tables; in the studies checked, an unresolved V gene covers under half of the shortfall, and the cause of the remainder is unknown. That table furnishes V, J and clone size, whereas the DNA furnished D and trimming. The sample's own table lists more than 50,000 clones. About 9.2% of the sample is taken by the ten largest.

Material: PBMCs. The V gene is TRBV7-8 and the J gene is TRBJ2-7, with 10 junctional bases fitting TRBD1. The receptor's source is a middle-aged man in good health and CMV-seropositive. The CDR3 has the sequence CASSLVTGGAEQYF. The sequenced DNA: TGTGCCAGCAGCTTAGTGACAGGGGGCGCCGAGCAGTACTTC.